This entry lists 30 T cell receptor beta chains sequenced from one sample in a study of cytomegalovirus exposure and HLA in healthy donors. This PCR relied on a set of 60 Vbeta primers and 13 Jbeta primers. Profiled with immunoSEQ multiplex PCR; TCRdb holds only in-frame clones, not every one. The sample table sets out around 160,000 clones. The sequenced material came from PBMCs. These receptors came from a woman between 50 and 59 years old in good health and CMV-seronegative.

This chain connects TRBV29-1 to TRBJ2-7; 7 positions agree with TRBD1. In germline, CDR1 is SQVTM, CDR2 ANQGSEA. Germline trimming cut 5 bases from V and 3 bases from J; bases unmatched to any gene: 19. This CDR3 spans 17 amino acids. The CDR3 here is CSVFTLSTGITNYEQYF. CDR3 nucleotides: TGCAGCGTTTTTACACTTTCGACAGGGATCACGAACTACGAGCAGTACTTC.

This rearrangement joins TRBV28 to TRBJ2-7; 11 bases align to TRBD2. Germline assignment: CDR1 MDHEN and CDR2 SYDVKM. The CDR3 extends over 14 amino acids. Trimming cost V 5 bases and J 6 bases; bases outside gene matches: 6. The CDR3 DNA is TGTGCCAGCAGTGCACTAGCGGGAGAGATCGAGCAGTACTTC. Amino acids: CASSALAGEIEQYF.

The rearrangement joins TRBV7-6 to TRBJ2-1; tentative D call: TRBD2 (6 bases). The length of the CDR3 is 16 residues. V lost 3 bases, J lost 9 bases, and 21 bases lay in between. From germline, CDR1 is SGHVS and CDR2 FNYEAQ. CDR3 amino acids: CASSFGRLDGVGEQFF. CDR3 DNA: TGTGCCAGCAGCTTCGGACGACTAGACGGAGTGGGTGAGCAGTTCTTC. Variable domain in full (rest from reference TRBV7-6 and TRBJ2-1): GAGVSQSPRYKVTKRGQDVALRCDPISGHVSLYWYRQALGQGPEFLTYFNYEAQQDKSGLPNDRFSAERPEGSISTLTIQRTEQRDSAMYRCASSFGRLDGVGEQFFGPGTRLTVL.

J is TRBJ1-2 and V is TRBV5-1; a possible D gene is TRBD1 (5 bases). The CDR3 has 13 amino acids. V shed 4 bases and J shed 4 bases, with 11 bases lying between them. Germline CDR1 is SGHRS and CDR2 is YFSETQ. As DNA, the CDR3 is TGCGCCAGCAGCCGCGGGGACCTCTATGGCTACACCTTC. This encodes CASSRGDLYGYTF.

The V call is TRBV28, the J call TRBJ1-5; D gene unclear. V lost 7 bases and J 4 bases, leaving 20 bases between the germline ends. From germline, CDR1 is MDHEN and CDR2 SYDVKM. The CDR3 extends over 16 amino acids. DNA of the CDR3: TGTGCCAGCACCAAACGCCGAGGCGGAGAAAATCAGCCCCAGCATTTT. It is translated as CASTKRRGGENQPQHF. Complete variable domain (other parts from reference TRBV28 and TRBJ1-5): DVKVTQSSRYLVKRTGEKVFLECVQDMDHENMFWYRQDPGLGLRLIYFSYDVKMKEKGDIPEGYSVSREKKERFSLILESASTNQTSMYLCASTKRRGGENQPQHFGDGTRLSIL.

This chain links TRBV6-1 with TRBJ2-5; 11 bases align to TRBD2. The CDR3 has 16 amino acids. Germline CDR1 and CDR2: MNHNS and SASEGT. Trimming removed 2 bases from V and 4 bases from J; junction bases left unmatched: 6. The DNA for the CDR3 is TGTGCCAGCAGTGAAATAGCGGGAGGGTGGGGAGAGACCCAGTACTTC. Translated: CASSEIAGGWGETQYF.

The chain carries TRBV13 and TRBJ2-5; a weak D match, TRBD2 (6 bases). CDR1 is PRHDT, CDR2 FYEKMQ, per germline (reference sequence). The CDR3 length is 12 residues. Trimming cost V 2 bases and J 5 bases, with 6 bases left between them. Written as DNA, the CDR3 is TGTGCCAGCAGCTTACGGGGGGAGACCCAGTACTTC. Its translation is CASSLRGETQYF.

The chain couples TRBV28 to TRBJ1-5; D remains unclear. This CDR3 comprises 13 residues. The V end was cut by 7 bases, the J end by 5 bases, with 12 bases between. Germline V gene data show CDR1 as MDHEN and CDR2 as SYDVKM. CDR3 sequence reads: CASNLSGDQPQHF. The CDR3 coding sequence is TGTGCCAGCAATCTCTCAGGCGATCAGCCCCAGCATTTT.

The rearrangement uses TRBV5-6 and TRBJ2-7; 9 positions match TRBD1. The CDR3 consists of 16 residues. Trimming at V came to 4 bases and at J to 3 bases, leaving 11 bases not matched to a gene. The germline V gene has CDR1 SGHDT and CDR2 YYEEEE. CDR3 nucleotide sequence: TGTGCCAGCAGCCCCGACAGGACAGGGGCCCACTACGAGCAGTACTTC. Amino acid sequence: CASSPDRTGAHYEQYF.

The chain carries TRBV30 and TRBJ2-7, with no clear D. Germline-derived CDR1 and CDR2 are GTSNPN and SVGIG (reference sequence). V dropped 3 bases and J dropped 4 bases, with 7 bases sitting between them. The CDR3 length is 11 residues. The CDR3: CAWSEVYEQYF. In nucleotides, the CDR3 is TGTGCCTGGAGCGAGGTGTACGAGCAGTACTTC.

This chain uses TRBV9 with TRBJ1-2; TRBD1 matches at 10 bases. The CDR3 has 16 residues. CDR1 is SGDLS and CDR2 is YYNGEE in the germline V gene. The J segment lost 6 bases and the V segment lost 4 bases, leaving 12 bases of the junction unmatched. The CDR3 nucleotides are TGTGCCAGCAGCCTGATGCGGGACAGGGGAGGTAATGGCTACACCTTC. Amino acids: CASSLMRDRGGNGYTF. Filled out from reference TRBV9 and TRBJ1-2, the complete variable domain reads DSGVTQTPKHLITATGQRVTLRCSPRSGDLSVYWYQQSLDQGLQFLIQYYNGEERAKGNILERFSAQQFPDLHSELNLSSLELGDSALYFCASSLMRDRGGNGYTFGSGTRLTVV.

The chain recombines TRBV5-6 with TRBJ2-7; 7 bases are a match to TRBD1. The CDR3 runs to 14 residues. Germline CDR1 reads SGHDT; CDR2 reads YYEEEE. J lost 7 bases, V lost 0 bases, and 7 bases had no gene match. The CDR3, as DNA: TGTGCCAGCAGCTTGGTAAGGGGGCTATCAGAGCAGTACTTC. Translated, it gives CASSLVRGLSEQYF.

V is TRBV7-9 and J is TRBJ1-4; no firm D call. This CDR3 region has 14 residues. With 1 base removed from V and 5 bases from J, the gap between germline ends came to 8 bases. Germline CDR1 reads SEHNR; CDR2 reads FQNEAQ (reference sequence). CDR3 sequence (DNA): TGTGCCAGCAGCTTAGGGAACAGCAATGAAAAACTGTTTTTT. Translation: CASSLGNSNEKLFF.

This chain links TRBV28 with TRBJ1-5; 9 bases fit TRBD1. Germline loops: CDR1 MDHEN, CDR2 SYDVKM. V gave up 6 bases and J gave up 4 bases; unmatched junction bases: 10. This CDR3 contains 16 residues. CDR3 in DNA: TGTGCCAGCAGCCTACCCGGGACAGGGCTTAATCAGCCCCAGCATTTT. Its protein product is CASSLPGTGLNQPQHF.

This sequence joins TRBV7-3 and TRBJ2-3; D is possibly TRBD2 (6 bases). Germline CDR1 is SGHTA and CDR2 is FQGTGA. The CDR3 contains 16 residues. Trimming stripped 5 bases from V and 0 bases from J, with 15 bases between. CDR3: CASSPGTLPSTDTQYF. The DNA of the CDR3 is TGTGCCAGCAGCCCCGGGACTTTGCCCAGCACAGATACGCAGTATTTT.

The chain uses TRBV15 and TRBJ2-7, with 12 bases fitting TRBD1. The CDR3 length is 17 residues. Losses at the gene ends were 2 bases for V and 6 bases for J; bases not matched to a gene: 11. In germline, CDR1 is LNHNV, CDR2 YYDKDF (reference sequence). The CDR3 sequence: CATSRLLPGQGASEQYF. The DNA for the CDR3 is TGTGCCACCAGCAGATTACTCCCGGGACAGGGGGCGAGCGAGCAGTACTTC.

The V call is TRBV6-1, the J call TRBJ1-2; 8 nucleotides agree with TRBD1. The germline CDR1 and CDR2 sequences are MNHNS and SASEGT. The CDR3 runs to 13 residues. The V segment lost 7 bases and the J segment 3 bases; nucleotides outside the gene matches: 4. The CDR3 DNA is TGTGCCAGCATTCCAGGGGGCGACTATGGCTACACCTTC. This gives the protein CASIPGGDYGYTF.

This chain connects TRBV21-1 to TRBJ1-1; the table assigns TRBD1, which was not confirmed against the DNA. TRBV21-1 is shown as a pseudogene. This CDR3 spans 14 amino acids. The CDR3 region has the DNA TGTGCCAGCACCCCGGGACATCCGAATACTGAAGCTTTCTTT. It specifies CASTPGHPNTEAFF.

The J gene is TRBJ2-7, the V gene TRBV4-1; a possible D gene is TRBD1 (6 bases). Germline V gene data show CDR1 as MGHRA and CDR2 as YSYEKL. Trimming stripped 2 bases from V and 5 bases from J, with 13 bases between. CDR3 length: 14 amino acids. The CDR3 loop reads CASSQLGARDEQYF. CDR3 bases: TGCGCCAGCAGCCAATTGGGGGCGCGGGACGAGCAGTACTTC.

The chain uses TRBV11-2 and TRBJ2-7, with TRBD1 as a possible D gene (5 bases). This CDR3 comprises 18 residues. V was clipped by 3 bases and J by 7 bases, with 28 bases between them. Germline CDR1 reads SGHAT; CDR2 reads FQNNGV. CDR3 in amino acids: CASSFNGIGALISREQYF. The CDR3 region has the DNA TGTGCCAGCAGCTTTAACGGTATTGGGGCTCTTATCTCGAGAGAGCAGTACTTC.

V and J are TRBV7-9 and TRBJ1-1, with 9 bases fitting TRBD1. The CDR3 is made up of 12 amino acids. From germline, CDR1 is SEHNR and CDR2 FQNEAQ (reference sequence). Unmatched junction bases numbered 5, after V lost 11 bases and J lost 4 bases. The CDR3 loop reads CAGQGTSTEAFF. CDR3 sequence (DNA): TGTGCCGGACAGGGGACGAGCACTGAAGCTTTCTTT.

V is TRBV4-1 and J is TRBJ1-4; 9 nucleotides align to TRBD1. Germline lookup yields CDR1 MGHRA and CDR2 YSYEKL. CDR3 length: 17 amino acids. The ends lost 1 base at V and 5 bases at J; junction bases unmatched: 8. CDR3: CASSQGSGTGRNEKLFF. CDR3 sequence (DNA): TGCGCCAGCAGCCAAGGTTCGGGGACAGGGAGGAATGAAAAACTGTTTTTT.

The rearrangement uses TRBV27 and TRBJ2-7; 13 nucleotides align to TRBD2. J gave up 4 bases and V 5 bases, and 11 bases lay outside the gene matches. Germline V gene lookup returns CDR1 MNHEY and CDR2 SMNVEV (reference sequence). CDR3 size: 17 residues. The CDR3 region has the DNA TGTGCCAGCAGTACCCGAGGACTAGCGGGGGCCCCTTACGAGCAGTACTTC. Translated, it gives CASSTRGLAGAPYEQYF.

The chain employs TRBV7-9 and TRBJ1-4; 8 positions match TRBD1. This CDR3 is built from 14 residues. Trimming cost V 5 bases and J 5 bases; bases outside gene matches: 4. Per germline, CDR1 SEHNR and CDR2 FQNEAQ (reference sequence). The CDR3 DNA is TGTGCCAGCAGCAAGGGACAGGACAATGAAAAACTGTTTTTT. Its translation is CASSKGQDNEKLFF.

The V call is TRBV6-5, the J call TRBJ2-1; D is unresolved. Per the germline V gene, CDR1 is MNHEY and CDR2 is SVGAGI. CDR3 length: 13 residues. The V end was cut by 5 bases, the J end by 8 bases, with 13 bases between. CDR3 amino acids: CASSLNPADEQFF. For the CDR3, the DNA is TGTGCCAGCAGTCTAAATCCCGCCGATGAGCAGTTCTTC.

CDR3 coding DNA: TGTGCCAGCAGCCAAGATAGACAGTTTAATGAAAAACTGTTTTTT. Protein product: CASSQDRQFNEKLFF. The chain carries TRBV4-2 and TRBJ1-4, with D tentatively TRBD1 (5 bases). The CDR3 is 15 residues long. CDR1 LGHNA and CDR2 YNFKEQ come from the germline V gene. V was cut by 0 bases and J by 4 bases, with 9 bases left in between.

The chain carries TRBV19 and TRBJ2-2; 9 nucleotides align to TRBD1. Germline V lookup: CDR1 LNHDA, CDR2 SQIVND (reference sequence). The CDR3 sequence is 15 residues long. Losses at the gene ends were 5 bases for V and 4 bases for J; bases not matched to a gene: 5. The CDR3 protein is CASSRPGQGTGELFF. The CDR3 DNA follows: TGTGCCAGTAGTCGACCGGGACAGGGCACCGGGGAGCTGTTTTTT.

The chain uses TRBV9 and TRBJ1-2; 8 nucleotides match TRBD1. Germline trimming cut 0 bases from V and 4 bases from J; bases unmatched to any gene: 5. This CDR3 region has 15 residues. Germline V CDR1 and CDR2: SGDLS, YYNGEE. The CDR3 loop is CASSVATGASYGYTF. The CDR3 nucleotides are TGTGCCAGCAGCGTAGCGACAGGGGCGAGCTATGGCTACACCTTC.

V usage is TRBV30 and J usage is TRBJ2-3, with TRBD1 matching over 12 bases. The CDR3 runs to 15 residues. Looked up from germline, CDR1 is GTSNPN and CDR2 is SVGIG (reference sequence). The V segment lost 5 bases and the J segment 5 bases; nucleotides outside the gene matches: 8. In DNA, the CDR3 is TGTGCCTGGCAAGCCGGGACAGGGGGCAGAGATACGCAGTATTTT. Residues: CAWQAGTGGRDTQYF.

This rearrangement joins TRBV7-2 to TRBJ2-4, with 11 bases that match TRBD2. CDR1 SGHTA and CDR2 FQGNSA come from the germline V gene. The CDR3 runs 14 residues. With V trimmed by 6 bases and J by 8 bases, 6 bases remained unmatched. In DNA form, the CDR3 reads TGTGCCAGCAGGCTAGCGGGGGGTGGGGACATTCAGTACTTC. Amino acid sequence: CASRLAGGGDIQYF.